The 2 T cell receptor beta chains below were found in one sample sequenced in a study of CD8+CD57+ T cells in acquired aplastic anemia. Template material for TCR beta VDJ and CDR3 profiling consisted of genomic DNA. In TCRdb, the reads were re-called with MiXCR into one record per CDR3 protein. Among 350,000 to 450,000 distinct CDR3 sequences listed, roughly 64% were seen once. Sequencing was performed on sorted CD4+, CD8+, or CD8+CD57+ T cells (not recorded which) from PBMCs. The source of these receptors is a human donor in good health, serving as a control.

Of note for this clonotype: A read error may produce the germline difference seen at one junction end. The rearrangement links TRBV5-1 to TRBJ2-7; D is undetermined. Per the germline V gene, CDR1 is SGHRS and CDR2 is YFSETQ. The CDR3 has 13 residues. CDR3 bases: TGTGCCTTCAGCTGGGTCCACGACTACGAGCAGTACTTC. Protein product: CAFSWVHDYEQYF.

V gene TRBV20-1 combines with J gene TRBJ1-4, with D possibly being TRBD1 (6 bases). This CDR3 contains 14 residues. Germline V gives CDR1 DFQATT, CDR2 SNEGSKA (reference sequence). This CDR3 reads CSVRDRRGDKKLFF. In nucleotides, the CDR3 is TGCAGCGTCAGAGATCGGAGGGGGGATAAAAAACTGTTTTTT.